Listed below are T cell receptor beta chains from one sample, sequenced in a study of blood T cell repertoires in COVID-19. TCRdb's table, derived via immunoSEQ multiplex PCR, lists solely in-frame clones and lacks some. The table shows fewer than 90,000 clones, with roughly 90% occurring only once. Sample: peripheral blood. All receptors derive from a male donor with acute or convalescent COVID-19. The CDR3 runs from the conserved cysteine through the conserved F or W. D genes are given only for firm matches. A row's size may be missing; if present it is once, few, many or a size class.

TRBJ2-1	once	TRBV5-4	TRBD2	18	CASSLARLAGGRYNEQFF	TGTGCCAGCAGCTTGGCCCGTCTAGCGGGGGGCCGATACAATGAGCAGTTCTTC
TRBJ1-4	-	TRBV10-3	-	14	CAISDGGSNEKLFF	TGTGCCATCAGTGATGGAGGGTCTAATGAAAAACTGTTTTTT
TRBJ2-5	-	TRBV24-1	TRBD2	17	CATSGEPSGGAGETQYF	TGTGCCACCAGCGGGGAACCTAGCGGGGGGGCGGGAGAGACCCAGTACTTC
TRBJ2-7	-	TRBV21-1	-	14	CASSLQGFAYEQYF	TGTGCCAGCAGCCTACAGGGATTTGCCTACGAGCAGTACTTC
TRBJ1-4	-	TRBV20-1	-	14	CSASMAATNEKLFF	TGCAGTGCTAGTATGGCCGCAACTAATGAAAAACTGTTTTTT
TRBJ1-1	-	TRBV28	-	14	CASSLGRADTEAFF	TGTGCCAGCAGTTTGGGCAGGGCGGACACTGAAGCTTTCTTT
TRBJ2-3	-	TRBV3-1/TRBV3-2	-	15	CASSQGTVVGDTQYF	TGTGCCAGCAGCCAAGGGACAGTTGTTGGAGATACGCAGTATTTT
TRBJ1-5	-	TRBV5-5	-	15	CASSLDGAQGQPQHF	TGTGCCAGCAGCTTAGACGGGGCACAGGGACAGCCCCAGCATTTT
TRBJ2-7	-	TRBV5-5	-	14	CASSPEAFSYEQYF	TGTGCCAGCAGCCCCGAAGCCTTCTCCTACGAGCAGTACTTC
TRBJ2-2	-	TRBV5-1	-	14	CASSPAGYTGELFF	TGCGCCAGCAGCCCGGCAGGGTACACCGGGGAGCTGTTTTTT
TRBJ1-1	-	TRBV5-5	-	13	CASSLAYYTEAFF	TGTGCCAGCAGCTTGGCTTATTACACTGAAGCTTTCTTT
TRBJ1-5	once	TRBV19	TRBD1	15	CASSNYRGPRQPQHF	TGTGCCAGTAGTAACTACAGGGGGCCGCGTCAGCCCCAGCATTTT
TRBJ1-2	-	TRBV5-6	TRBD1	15	CASSFSRQGHYGYTF	TGTGCCAGCAGCTTTTCTCGACAGGGGCACTATGGCTACACCTTC
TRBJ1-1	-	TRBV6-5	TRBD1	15	CASTYSGTGNTEAFF	TGTGCCAGCACCTACTCCGGGACAGGGAACACTGAAGCTTTCTTT
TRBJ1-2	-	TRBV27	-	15	CASGSITLEGYGYTF	TGTGCCAGCGGGTCCATTACACTTGAGGGCTATGGCTACACCTTC
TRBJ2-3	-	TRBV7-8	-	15	CASSVGGPSTDTQYF	TGTGCCAGCAGCGTAGGGGGGCCTAGCACAGATACGCAGTATTTT
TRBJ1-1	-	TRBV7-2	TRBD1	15	CASSLQTGENTEAFF	TGTGCCAGCAGCCTCCAAACAGGGGAGAACACTGAAGCTTTCTTT
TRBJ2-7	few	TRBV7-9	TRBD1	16	CASSLGKDRRIYEQYF	TGTGCCAGCAGCTTAGGTAAGGACAGGCGGATCTACGAGCAGTACTTC
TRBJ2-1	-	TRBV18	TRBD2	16	CASSPSPTGGRVEQFF	TGTGCCAGCTCACCAAGCCCGACGGGGGGGCGGGTTGAGCAGTTCTTC
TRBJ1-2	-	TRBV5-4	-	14	CASSVTTANYGYTF	TGTGCCAGCAGCGTTACCACAGCTAACTATGGCTACACCTTC
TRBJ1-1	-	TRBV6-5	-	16	CASSYSGPNPHTEAFF	TGTGCCAGCAGTTACTCGGGCCCGAATCCCCACACTGAAGCTTTCTTT
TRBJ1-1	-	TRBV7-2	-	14	CASSEGLETTEAFF	TGTGCCAGCAGCGAGGGTCTAGAGACCACTGAAGCTTTCTTT
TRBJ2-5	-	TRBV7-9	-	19	CASSLGPRGRLQPRETQYF	TGTGCCAGCAGTTTAGGGCCCCGAGGCAGACTACAACCCCGGGAGACCCAGTACTTC
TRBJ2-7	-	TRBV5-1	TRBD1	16	CASRETGGRGSYEQYF	TGCGCCAGCAGAGAGACAGGGGGCAGGGGATCCTACGAGCAGTACTTC